This TCR beta chain was profiled in a study of blood T cell repertoires in COVID-19. CDR1 SGHTA and CDR2 FQGNSA come from the germline V gene. The CDR3 has 15 residues. V was clipped by 5 bases and J by 1 base; unmatched bases: 1. Here immunoSEQ multiplex PCR was the method, and the copy in TCRdb shows in-frame clones only, minus some. Among tens of thousands of clones listed, over 60% were seen once. Material for sequencing was peripheral blood. The receptor was isolated from a woman aged 45-65 years with active or convalescent COVID-19. The gene calls are TRBV7-2 and TRBJ2-3, with 12 bases fitting TRBD2. As DNA, the CDR3 is TGTGCCAGCAGCCGGACTAGCGGGGGCACAGATACGCAGTATTTT. Residues: CASSRTSGGTDTQYF.